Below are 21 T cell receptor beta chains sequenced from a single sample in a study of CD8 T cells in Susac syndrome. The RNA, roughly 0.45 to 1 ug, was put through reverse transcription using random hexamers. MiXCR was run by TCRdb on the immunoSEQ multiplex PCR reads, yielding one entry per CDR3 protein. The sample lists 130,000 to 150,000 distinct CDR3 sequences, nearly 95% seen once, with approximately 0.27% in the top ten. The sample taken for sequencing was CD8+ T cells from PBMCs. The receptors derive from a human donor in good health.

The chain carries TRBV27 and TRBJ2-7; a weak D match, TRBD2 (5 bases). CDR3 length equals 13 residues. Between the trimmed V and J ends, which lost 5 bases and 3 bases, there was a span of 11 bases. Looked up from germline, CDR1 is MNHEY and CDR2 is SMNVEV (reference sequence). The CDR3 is CASSLRTDYEQYF. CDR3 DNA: TGTGCCAGCAGTCTCCGGACTGACTACGAGCAGTACTTC.

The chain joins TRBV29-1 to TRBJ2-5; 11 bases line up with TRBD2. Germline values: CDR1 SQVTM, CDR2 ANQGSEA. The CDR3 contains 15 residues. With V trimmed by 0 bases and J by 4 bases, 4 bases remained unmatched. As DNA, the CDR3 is TGCAGCGTTGAAGAACTAGCGGGAGAAGGAGAGACCCAGTACTTC. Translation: CSVEELAGEGETQYF.

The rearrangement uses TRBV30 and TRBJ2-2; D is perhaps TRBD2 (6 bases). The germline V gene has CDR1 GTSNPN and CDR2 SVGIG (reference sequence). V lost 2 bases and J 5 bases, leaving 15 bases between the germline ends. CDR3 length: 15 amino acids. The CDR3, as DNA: TGTGCCTGGAGTCTAGTTGGGGGAGGAACCGGGGAGCTGTTTTTT. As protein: CAWSLVGGGTGELFF. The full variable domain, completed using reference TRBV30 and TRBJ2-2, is SQTIHQWPATLVQPVGSPLSLECTVEGTSNPNLYWYRQAAGRGLQLLFYSVGIGQISSEVPQNLSASRPQDRQFILSSKKLLLSDSGFYLCAWSLVGGGTGELFFGEGSRLTVL.

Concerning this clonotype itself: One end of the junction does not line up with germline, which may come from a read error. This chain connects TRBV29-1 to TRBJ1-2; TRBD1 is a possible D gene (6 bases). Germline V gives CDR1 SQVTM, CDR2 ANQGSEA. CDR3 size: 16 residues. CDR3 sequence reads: CSIEDPDSYLDYGYTF. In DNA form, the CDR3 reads TGCAGCATTGAAGACCCGGACAGTTACCTCGACTATGGCTACACCTTC.

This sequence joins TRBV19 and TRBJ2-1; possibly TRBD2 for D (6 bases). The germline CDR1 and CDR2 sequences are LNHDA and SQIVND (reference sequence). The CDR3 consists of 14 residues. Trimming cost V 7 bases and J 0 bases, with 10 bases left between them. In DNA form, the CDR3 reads TGTGCCAGTATGGGGGGACTCTCCTACAATGAGCAGTTCTTC. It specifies CASMGGLSYNEQFF.

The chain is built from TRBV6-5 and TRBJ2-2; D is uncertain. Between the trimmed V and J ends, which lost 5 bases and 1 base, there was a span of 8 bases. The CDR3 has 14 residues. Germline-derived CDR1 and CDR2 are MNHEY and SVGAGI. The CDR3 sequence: CASSAHQNTGELFF. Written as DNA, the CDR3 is TGTGCCAGCAGTGCCCACCAGAACACCGGGGAGCTGTTTTTT.

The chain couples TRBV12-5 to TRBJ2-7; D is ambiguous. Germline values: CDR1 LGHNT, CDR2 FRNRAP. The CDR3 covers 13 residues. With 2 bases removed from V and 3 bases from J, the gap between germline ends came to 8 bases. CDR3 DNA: TGTGCTAGTGGTTTGCTACTGGGCTACGAGCAGTACTTC. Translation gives CASGLLLGYEQYF.

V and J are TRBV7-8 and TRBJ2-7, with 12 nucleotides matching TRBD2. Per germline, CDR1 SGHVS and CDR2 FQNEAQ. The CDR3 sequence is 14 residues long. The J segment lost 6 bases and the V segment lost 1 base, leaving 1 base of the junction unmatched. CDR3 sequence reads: CASSLGTSGTEQYF. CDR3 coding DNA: TGTGCCAGCAGCTTAGGGACTAGCGGGACCGAGCAGTACTTC.

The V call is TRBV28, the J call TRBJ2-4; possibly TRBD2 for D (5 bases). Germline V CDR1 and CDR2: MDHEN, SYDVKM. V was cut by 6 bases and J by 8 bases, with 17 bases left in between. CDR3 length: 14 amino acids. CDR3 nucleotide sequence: TGTGCCAGCAGACCCCTGGACGGGGAATACATTCAGTACTTC. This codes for CASRPLDGEYIQYF. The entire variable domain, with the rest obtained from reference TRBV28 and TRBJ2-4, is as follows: DVKVTQSSRYLVKRTGEKVFLECVQDMDHENMFWYRQDPGLGLRLIYFSYDVKMKEKGDIPEGYSVSREKKERFSLILESASTNQTSMYLCASRPLDGEYIQYFGAGTRLSVL.

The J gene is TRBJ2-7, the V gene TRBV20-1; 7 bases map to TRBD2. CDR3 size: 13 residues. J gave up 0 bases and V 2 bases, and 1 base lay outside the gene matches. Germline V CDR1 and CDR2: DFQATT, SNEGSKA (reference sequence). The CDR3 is CSARRTSSYEQYF. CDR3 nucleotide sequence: TGCAGTGCTAGACGGACTAGCTCCTACGAGCAGTACTTC.

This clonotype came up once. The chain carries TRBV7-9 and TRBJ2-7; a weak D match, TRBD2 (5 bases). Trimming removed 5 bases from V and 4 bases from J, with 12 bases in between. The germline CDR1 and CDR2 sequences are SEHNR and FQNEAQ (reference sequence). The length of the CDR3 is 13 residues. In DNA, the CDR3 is TGTGCCAGCAGCCCGTCGGGAAATTACGAGCAGTACTTC. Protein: CASSPSGNYEQYF.

The CDR3 loop is CASSPRGLISYNEQFF. The CDR3, as DNA: TGCGCCAGCAGCCCCAGGGGACTGATATCCTACAATGAGCAGTTCTTC. The rearrangement joins TRBV4-3 to TRBJ2-1; D assignment may be TRBD1 or TRBD2 (6 bases each). CDR1 and CDR2 (germline): LGHNA, YSLEER. The V and J ends lost 4 bases and 1 base respectively, with 14 bases between them. The CDR3 has 16 residues.

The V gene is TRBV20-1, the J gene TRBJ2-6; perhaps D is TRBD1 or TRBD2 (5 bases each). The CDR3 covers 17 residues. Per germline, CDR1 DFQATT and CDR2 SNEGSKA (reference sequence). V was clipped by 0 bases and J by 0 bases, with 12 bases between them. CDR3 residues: CSAREGRYSSGANVLTF. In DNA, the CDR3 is TGCAGTGCTAGAGAGGGACGGTACTCCTCTGGGGCCAACGTCCTGACTTTC.

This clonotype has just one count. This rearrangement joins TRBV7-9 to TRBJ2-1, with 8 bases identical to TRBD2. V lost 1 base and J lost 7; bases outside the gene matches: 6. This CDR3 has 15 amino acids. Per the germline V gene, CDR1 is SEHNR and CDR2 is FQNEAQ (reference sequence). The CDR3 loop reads CASSLGRAGANEQFF. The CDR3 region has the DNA TGTGCCAGCAGCTTAGGGCGAGCGGGAGCGAATGAGCAGTTCTTC.

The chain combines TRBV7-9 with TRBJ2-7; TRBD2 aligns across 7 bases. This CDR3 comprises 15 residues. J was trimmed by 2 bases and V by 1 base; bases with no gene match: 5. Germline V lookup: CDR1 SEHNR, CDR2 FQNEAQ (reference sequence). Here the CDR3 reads CASSLGLAATYEQYF. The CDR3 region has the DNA TGTGCCAGCAGCTTAGGCCTAGCGGCAACCTACGAGCAGTACTTC. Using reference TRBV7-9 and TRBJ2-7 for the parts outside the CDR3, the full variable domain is DTGVSQNPRHKITKRGQNVTFRCDPISEHNRLYWYRQTLGQGPEFLTYFQNEAQLEKSRLLSDRFSAERPKGSFSTLEIQRTEQGDSAMYLCASSLGLAATYEQYFGPGTRLTVT.

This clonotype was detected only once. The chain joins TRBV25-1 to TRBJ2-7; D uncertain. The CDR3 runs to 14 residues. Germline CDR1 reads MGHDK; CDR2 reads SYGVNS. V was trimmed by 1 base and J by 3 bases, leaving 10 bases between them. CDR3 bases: TGTGCCAGCAGTGAATTAAGGACGGACTACGAGCAGTACTTC. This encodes CASSELRTDYEQYF.

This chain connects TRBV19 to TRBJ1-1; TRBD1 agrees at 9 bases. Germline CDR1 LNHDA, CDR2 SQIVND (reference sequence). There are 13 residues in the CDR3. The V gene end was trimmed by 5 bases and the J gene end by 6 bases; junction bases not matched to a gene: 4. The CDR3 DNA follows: TGTGCCAGTAGTTGGACAGGGGCAGCTGAAGCTTTCTTT. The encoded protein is CASSWTGAAEAFF.

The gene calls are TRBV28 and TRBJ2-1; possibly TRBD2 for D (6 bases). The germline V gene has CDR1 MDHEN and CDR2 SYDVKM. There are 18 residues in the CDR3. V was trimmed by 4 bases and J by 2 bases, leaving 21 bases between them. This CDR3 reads CASSSNLSGSTAYNEQFF. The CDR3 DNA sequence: TGTGCCAGCAGTTCCAACCTTAGCGGATCCACTGCCTACAATGAGCAGTTCTTC.

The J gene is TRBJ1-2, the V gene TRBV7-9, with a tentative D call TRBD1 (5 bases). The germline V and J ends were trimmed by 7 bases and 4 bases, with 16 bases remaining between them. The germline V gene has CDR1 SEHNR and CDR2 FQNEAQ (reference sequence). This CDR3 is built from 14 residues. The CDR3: CASTPYGDGYGYTF. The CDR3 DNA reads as TGTGCCAGCACCCCCTATGGGGACGGCTATGGCTACACCTTC.

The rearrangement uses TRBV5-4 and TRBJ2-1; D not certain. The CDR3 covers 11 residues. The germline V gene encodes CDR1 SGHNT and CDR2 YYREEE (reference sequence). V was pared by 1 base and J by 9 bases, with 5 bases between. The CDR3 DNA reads TGTGCCAGCAGCTTGATGGCTGAGCAGTTCTTC. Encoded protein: CASSLMAEQFF.

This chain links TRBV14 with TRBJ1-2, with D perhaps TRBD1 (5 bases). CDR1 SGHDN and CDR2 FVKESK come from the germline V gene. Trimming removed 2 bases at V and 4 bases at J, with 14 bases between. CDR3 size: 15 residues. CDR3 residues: CASSQFPGYGYGYTF. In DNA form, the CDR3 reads TGTGCCAGCAGCCAATTCCCAGGGTACGGCTATGGCTACACCTTC.